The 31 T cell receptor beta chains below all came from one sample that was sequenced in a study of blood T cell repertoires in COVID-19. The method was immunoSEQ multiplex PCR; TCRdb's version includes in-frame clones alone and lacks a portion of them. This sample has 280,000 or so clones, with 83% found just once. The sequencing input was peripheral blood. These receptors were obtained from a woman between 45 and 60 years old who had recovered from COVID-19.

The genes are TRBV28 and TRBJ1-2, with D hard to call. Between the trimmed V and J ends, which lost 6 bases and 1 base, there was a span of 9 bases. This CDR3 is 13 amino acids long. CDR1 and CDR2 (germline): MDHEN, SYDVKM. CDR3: CASRGRGNYGYTF. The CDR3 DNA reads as TGTGCCAGCAGGGGCCGGGGTAACTATGGCTACACCTTC.

CDR3 region: CASPGQSRGNTIYF. For the CDR3, the DNA is TGTGCCAGCCCTGGGCAGAGTCGTGGAAACACCATATATTTT. The V gene is TRBV18, the J gene TRBJ1-3; no definite D call. CDR1 is KGHSH, CDR2 LQKENI, per germline. Trimming cost V 8 bases and J 3 bases, with 14 bases left between them. CDR3 length: 14 amino acids.

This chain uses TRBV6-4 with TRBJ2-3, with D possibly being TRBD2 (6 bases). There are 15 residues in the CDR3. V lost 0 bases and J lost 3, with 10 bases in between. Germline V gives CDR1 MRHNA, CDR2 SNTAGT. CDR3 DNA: TGTGCCAGCAGTGACTCAAGGGACTCTACAGATACGCAGTATTTT. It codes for CASSDSRDSTDTQYF.

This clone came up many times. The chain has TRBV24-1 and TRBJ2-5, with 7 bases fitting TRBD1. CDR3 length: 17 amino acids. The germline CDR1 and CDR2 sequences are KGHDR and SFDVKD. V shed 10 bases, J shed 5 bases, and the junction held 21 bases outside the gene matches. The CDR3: CATEKLSRQGWGETQYF. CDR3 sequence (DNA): TGTGCCACGGAAAAACTTTCGAGACAGGGATGGGGTGAGACCCAGTACTTC.

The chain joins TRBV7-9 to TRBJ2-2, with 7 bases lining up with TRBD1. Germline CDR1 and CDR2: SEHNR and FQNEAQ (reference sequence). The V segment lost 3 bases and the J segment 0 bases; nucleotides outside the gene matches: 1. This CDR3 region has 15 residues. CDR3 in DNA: TGTGCCAGCAGCTTCGACAGGGCGAACACCGGGGAGCTGTTTTTT. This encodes CASSFDRANTGELFF.

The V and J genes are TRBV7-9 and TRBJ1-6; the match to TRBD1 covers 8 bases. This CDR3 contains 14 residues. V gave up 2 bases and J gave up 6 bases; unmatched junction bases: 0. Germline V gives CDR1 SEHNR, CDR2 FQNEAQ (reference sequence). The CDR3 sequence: CASSLQGANSPLHF. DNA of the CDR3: TGTGCCAGCAGCTTACAGGGGGCTAATTCACCCCTCCACTTT.

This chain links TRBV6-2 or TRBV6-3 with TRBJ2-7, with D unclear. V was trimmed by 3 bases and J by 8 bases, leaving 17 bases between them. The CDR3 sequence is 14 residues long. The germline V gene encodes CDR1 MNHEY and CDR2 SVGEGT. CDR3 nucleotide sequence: TGTGCCAGCAGTTATACGGGTCGCGTTCCCCAGCAGTACTTC. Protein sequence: CASSYTGRVPQQYF.

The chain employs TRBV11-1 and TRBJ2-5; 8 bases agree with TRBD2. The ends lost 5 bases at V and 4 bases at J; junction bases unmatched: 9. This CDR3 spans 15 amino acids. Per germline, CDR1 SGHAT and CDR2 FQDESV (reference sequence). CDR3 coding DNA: TGTGCCAGCAGCGCTGTTGCAGCGGGAGTAGAGACCCAGTACTTC. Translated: CASSAVAAGVETQYF.

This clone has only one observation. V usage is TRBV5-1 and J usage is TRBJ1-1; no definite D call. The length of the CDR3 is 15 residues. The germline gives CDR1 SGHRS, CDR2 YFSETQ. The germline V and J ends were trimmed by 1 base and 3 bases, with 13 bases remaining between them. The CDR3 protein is CASSLSVWADTEAFF. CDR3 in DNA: TGCGCCAGCAGCTTGTCTGTTTGGGCAGACACTGAAGCTTTCTTT.

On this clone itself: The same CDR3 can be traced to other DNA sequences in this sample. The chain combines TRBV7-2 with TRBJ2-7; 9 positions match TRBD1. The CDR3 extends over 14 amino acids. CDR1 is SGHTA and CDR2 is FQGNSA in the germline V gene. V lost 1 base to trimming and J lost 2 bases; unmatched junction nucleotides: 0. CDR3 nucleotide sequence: TGTGCCAGCAGCTTAGGACAGGGGGCCTACGAGCAGTACTTC. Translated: CASSLGQGAYEQYF.

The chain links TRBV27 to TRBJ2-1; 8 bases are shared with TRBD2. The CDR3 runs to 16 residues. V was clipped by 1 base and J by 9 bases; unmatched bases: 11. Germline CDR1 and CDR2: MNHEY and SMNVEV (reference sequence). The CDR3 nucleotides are TGTGCCAGCAGTTTATTCGGGTTAGCGGGAATGGCTGAGCAGTTCTTC. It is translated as CASSLFGLAGMAEQFF.

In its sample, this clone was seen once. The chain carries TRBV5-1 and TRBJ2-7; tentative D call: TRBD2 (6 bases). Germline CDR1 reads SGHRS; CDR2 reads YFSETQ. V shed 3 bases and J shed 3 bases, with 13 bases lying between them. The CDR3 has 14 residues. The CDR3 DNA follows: TGCGCCAGCAGCTCCCGGGAGACAGTCTACGAGCAGTACTTC. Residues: CASSSRETVYEQYF.

CDR3 in DNA: TGCGCCAGCAGTGCCCGGACAGGGCCGAGGGAGACCCAGTACTTC. Protein sequence: CASSARTGPRETQYF. This sequence joins TRBV10-2 and TRBJ2-5; 8 bases match TRBD1. Looked up from germline, CDR1 is WSHSY and CDR2 is SAAADI. This CDR3 comprises 15 residues. V shed 4 bases and J 5 bases; nucleotides not matched to a gene: 9.

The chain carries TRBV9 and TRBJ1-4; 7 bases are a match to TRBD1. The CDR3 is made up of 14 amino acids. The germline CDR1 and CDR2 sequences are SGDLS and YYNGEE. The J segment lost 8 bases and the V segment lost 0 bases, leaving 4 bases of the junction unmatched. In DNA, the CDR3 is TGTGCCAGCAGCGTAGACAGGGGAGACGAAAAACTGTTTTTT. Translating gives CASSVDRGDEKLFF.

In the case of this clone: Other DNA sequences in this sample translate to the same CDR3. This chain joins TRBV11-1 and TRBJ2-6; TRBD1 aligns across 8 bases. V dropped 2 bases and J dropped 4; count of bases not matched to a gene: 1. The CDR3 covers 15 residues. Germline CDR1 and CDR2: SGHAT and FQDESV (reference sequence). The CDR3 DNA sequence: TGTGCCAGCAGCTTACAGGGGGCGGGGGCCAACGTCCTGACTTTC. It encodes CASSLQGAGANVLTF.

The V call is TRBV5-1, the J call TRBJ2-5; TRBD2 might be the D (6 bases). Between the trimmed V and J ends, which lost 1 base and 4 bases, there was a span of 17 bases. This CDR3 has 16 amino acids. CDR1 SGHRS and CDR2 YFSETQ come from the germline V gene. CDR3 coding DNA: TGCGCCAGCAGCTTGTTTGGGACTGCCTCCGGAGAGACCCAGTACTTC. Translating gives CASSLFGTASGETQYF.

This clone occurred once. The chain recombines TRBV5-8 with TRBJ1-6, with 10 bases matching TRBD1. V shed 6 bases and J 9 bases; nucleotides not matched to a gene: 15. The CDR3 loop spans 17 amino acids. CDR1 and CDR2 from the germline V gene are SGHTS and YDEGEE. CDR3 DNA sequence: TGTGCCAGCACTCGACAGGGGGCATTCCCTTGGTCTTCACCCCTCCACTTT. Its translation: CASTRQGAFPWSSPLHF.

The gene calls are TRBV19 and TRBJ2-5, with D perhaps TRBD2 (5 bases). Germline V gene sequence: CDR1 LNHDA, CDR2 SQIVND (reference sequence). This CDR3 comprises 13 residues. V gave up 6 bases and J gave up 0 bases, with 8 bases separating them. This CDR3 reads CASSPGYQETQYF. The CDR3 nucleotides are TGTGCCAGTAGCCCGGGGTACCAAGAGACCCAGTACTTC.

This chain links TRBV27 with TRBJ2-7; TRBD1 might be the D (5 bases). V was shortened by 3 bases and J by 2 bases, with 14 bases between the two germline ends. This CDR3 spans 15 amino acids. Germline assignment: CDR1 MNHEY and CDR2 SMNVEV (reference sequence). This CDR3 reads CASSFSRAATYEQYF. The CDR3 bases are TGTGCCAGCAGTTTCTCCAGGGCCGCTACCTACGAGCAGTACTTC.

CDR3 loop: CASGLAGAISTDTQYF. The CDR3 DNA reads TGTGCCAGCGGGCTAGCGGGGGCCATTAGCACAGATACGCAGTATTTT. This chain links TRBV2 with TRBJ2-3; TRBD2 matches at 10 bases. This CDR3 spans 16 amino acids. V lost 8 bases to trimming and J lost 0 bases; unmatched junction nucleotides: 8. In germline, CDR1 is SNHLY, CDR2 FYNNEI.

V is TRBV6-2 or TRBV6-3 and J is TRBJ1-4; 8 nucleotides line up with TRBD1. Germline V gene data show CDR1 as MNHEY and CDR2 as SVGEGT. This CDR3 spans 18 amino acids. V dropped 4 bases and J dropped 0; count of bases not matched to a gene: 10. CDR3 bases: TGTGCCAGCAGTTCTTGGACAGGGAACAATCCAACTAATGAAAAACTGTTTTTT. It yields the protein CASSSWTGNNPTNEKLFF.

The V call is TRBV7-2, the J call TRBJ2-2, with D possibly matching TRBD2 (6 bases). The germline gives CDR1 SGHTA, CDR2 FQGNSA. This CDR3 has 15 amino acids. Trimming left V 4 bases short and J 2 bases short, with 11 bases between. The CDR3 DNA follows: TGTGCCAGCAGCTCGAGGGGACTTAACACCGGGGAGCTGTTTTTT. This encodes CASSSRGLNTGELFF. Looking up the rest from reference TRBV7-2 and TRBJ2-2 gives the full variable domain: GAGVSQSPSNKVTEKGKDVELRCDPISGHTALYWYRQSLGQGLEFLIYFQGNSAPDKSGLPSDRFSAERTGGSVSTLTIQRTQQEDSAVYLCASSSRGLNTGELFFGEGSRLTVL.

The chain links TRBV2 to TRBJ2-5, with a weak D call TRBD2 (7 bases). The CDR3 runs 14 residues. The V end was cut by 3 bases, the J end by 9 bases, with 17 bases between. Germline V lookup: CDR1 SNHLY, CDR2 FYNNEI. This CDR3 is CASSEGGLTRSQYF. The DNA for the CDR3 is TGTGCCAGCAGTGAGGGGGGGCTAACTCGGTCCCAGTACTTC.

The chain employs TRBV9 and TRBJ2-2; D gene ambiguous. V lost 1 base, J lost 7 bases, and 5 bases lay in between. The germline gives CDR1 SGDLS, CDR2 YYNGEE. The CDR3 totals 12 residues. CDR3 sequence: CASSVMYGELFF. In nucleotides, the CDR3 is TGTGCCAGCAGCGTAATGTACGGGGAGCTGTTTTTT.

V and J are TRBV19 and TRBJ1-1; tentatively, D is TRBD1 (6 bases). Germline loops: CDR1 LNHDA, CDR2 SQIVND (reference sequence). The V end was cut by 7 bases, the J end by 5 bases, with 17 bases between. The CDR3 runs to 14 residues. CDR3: CASNPRIQGTEAFF. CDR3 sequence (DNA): TGTGCCAGTAACCCCAGGATCCAGGGGACTGAAGCTTTCTTT.

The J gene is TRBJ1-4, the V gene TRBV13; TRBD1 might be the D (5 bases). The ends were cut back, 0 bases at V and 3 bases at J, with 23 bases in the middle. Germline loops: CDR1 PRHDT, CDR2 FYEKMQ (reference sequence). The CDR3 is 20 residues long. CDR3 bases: TGTGCCAGCAGCTTAGGGGGGACTCCGACTCATTTCCCTGCTAATGAAAAACTGTTTTTT. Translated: CASSLGGTPTHFPANEKLFF.

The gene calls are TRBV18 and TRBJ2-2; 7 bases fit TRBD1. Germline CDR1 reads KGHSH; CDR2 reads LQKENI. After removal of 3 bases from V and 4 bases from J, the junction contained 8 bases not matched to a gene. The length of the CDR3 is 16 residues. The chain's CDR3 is CASSPPGQRATGELFF. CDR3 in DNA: TGTGCCAGCTCACCCCCGGGACAGAGAGCCACCGGGGAGCTGTTTTTT.

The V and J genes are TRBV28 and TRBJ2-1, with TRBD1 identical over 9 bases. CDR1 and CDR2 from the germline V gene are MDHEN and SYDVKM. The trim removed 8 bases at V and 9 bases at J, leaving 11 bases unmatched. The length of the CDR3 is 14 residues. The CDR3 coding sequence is TGTGCCAGCGGGATCTCTGACAGGGGGGTTGAGCAGTTCTTC. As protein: CASGISDRGVEQFF.

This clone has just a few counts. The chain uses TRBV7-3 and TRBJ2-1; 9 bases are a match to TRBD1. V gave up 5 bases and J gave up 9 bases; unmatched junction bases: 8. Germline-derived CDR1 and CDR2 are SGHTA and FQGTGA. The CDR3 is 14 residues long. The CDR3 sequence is CASSPAGTGIEQFF. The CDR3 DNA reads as TGTGCCAGCAGCCCCGCCGGGACAGGGATTGAGCAGTTCTTC. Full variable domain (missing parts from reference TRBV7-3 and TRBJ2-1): GAGVSQTPSNKVTEKGKYVELRCDPISGHTALYWYRQSLGQGPEFLIYFQGTGAADDSGLPNDRFFAVRPEGSVSTLKIQRTERGDSAVYLCASSPAGTGIEQFFGPGTRLTVL.

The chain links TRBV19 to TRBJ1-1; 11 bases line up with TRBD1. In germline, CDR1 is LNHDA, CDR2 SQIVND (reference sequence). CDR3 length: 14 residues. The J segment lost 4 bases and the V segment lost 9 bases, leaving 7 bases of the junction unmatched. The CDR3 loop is CASTRTGGFTEAFF. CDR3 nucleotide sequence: TGTGCCAGCACAAGGACAGGGGGCTTCACTGAAGCTTTCTTT.

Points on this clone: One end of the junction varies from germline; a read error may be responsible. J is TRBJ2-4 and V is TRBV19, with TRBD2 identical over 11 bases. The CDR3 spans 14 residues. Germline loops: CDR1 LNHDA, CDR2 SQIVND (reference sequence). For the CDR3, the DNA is TGTGCCAGTAGTCCCGGGACTAGCGGCCTAACTACGGACTTC. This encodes CASSPGTSGLTTDF. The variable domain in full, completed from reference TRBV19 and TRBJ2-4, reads DGGITQSPKYLFRKEGQNVTLSCEQNLNHDAMYWYRQDPGQGLRLIYYSQIVNDFQKGDIAEGYSVSREKKESFPLTVTSAQKNPTAFYLCASSPGTSGLTTDFGAGTRLSVL.